The rows below give T cell receptor beta chains drawn from one sample of a study of CD8+ T cells in alopecia areata. The assay was immunoSEQ multiplex PCR, and TCRdb's table has in-frame clones only and misses some. This sample yields more than 150,000 clones, of which approximately 51% are seen a single time; about a tenth belongs to the top ten. Sequencing was performed on CD8+ T cells sorted from blood, taken around week 54, from a patient treated with tofacitinib. The receptors stem from a human donor with alopecia areata. Each CDR3 is given with its conserved first and last residue. A D gene is named only where the DNA matches it firmly. Clone size is stated in some rows and not others, as once, few, many or a class when expanded.

cdr3_nt: TGTGCCATCCAGACAGGGAAGGTCTCCGAGCAGTACTTC
cdr3_aa: CAIQTGKVSEQYF
j_call: TRBJ2-7
clone_size: once
d_call: TRBD1
v_call: TRBV10-3

cdr3_nt: TGTGCCAGCAGGTCGGGACCGCGGGGCGAGCAGTACTTC
cdr3_aa: CASRSGPRGEQYF
j_call: TRBJ2-7
clone_size: -
d_call: -
v_call: TRBV6-6

cdr3_nt: TGTGCCACTCAGGGGGCTACCACCGGGGAGCTGTTTTTT
cdr3_aa: CATQGATTGELFF
j_call: TRBJ2-2
clone_size: -
d_call: TRBD1
v_call: TRBV2

cdr3_nt: TGCGCCAGCAGTTTCGGAGGGGGGAGCTCCTACGAGCAGTACTTC
cdr3_aa: CASSFGGGSSYEQYF
j_call: TRBJ2-7
clone_size: few
d_call: -
v_call: TRBV5-1

cdr3_nt: TGTGCCAGCAGTCCACCTTCCCAAGAGACCCAGTACTTC
cdr3_aa: CASSPPSQETQYF
j_call: TRBJ2-5
clone_size: -
d_call: -
v_call: TRBV27

cdr3_nt: TGCAGTGCTAGTGTCGAGGTCGGGCAGTACTTC
cdr3_aa: CSASVEVGQYF
j_call: TRBJ2-7
clone_size: few
d_call: -
v_call: TRBV20-1

cdr3_nt: TGTGCCAGCAGCTTGAGTGAAGAGCAGTACTTC
cdr3_aa: CASSLSEEQYF
j_call: TRBJ2-7
clone_size: -
d_call: -
v_call: TRBV5-6

cdr3_nt: TGTGCCAGCAGCCCTATTTGGGCCCCAGGCTACGAGCAGTACTTC
cdr3_aa: CASSPIWAPGYEQYF
j_call: TRBJ2-7
clone_size: -
d_call: -
v_call: TRBV27

cdr3_nt: TGTGCCTGGAGTAAAGGCCCAGGCTTATATAGCAATCAGCCCCAGCATTTT
cdr3_aa: CAWSKGPGLYSNQPQHF
j_call: TRBJ1-5
clone_size: few
d_call: -
v_call: TRBV30

cdr3_nt: TGTGCCTGGAATCCGGGACAGGGCTCCTACGAGCAGTACTTC
cdr3_aa: CAWNPGQGSYEQYF
j_call: TRBJ2-7
clone_size: -
d_call: TRBD1
v_call: TRBV30

cdr3_nt: TGTGCCTGGAGTGTACAGGAGAGCGAGCAGTTCTTC
cdr3_aa: CAWSVQESEQFF
j_call: TRBJ2-1
clone_size: few
d_call: -
v_call: TRBV30

cdr3_nt: TGCAGCGTTTACCTTAAGGGGAACGAGCAGTACTTC
cdr3_aa: CSVYLKGNEQYF
j_call: TRBJ2-7
clone_size: -
d_call: -
v_call: TRBV29-1

cdr3_nt: TGTGCCAGCAGTGAACTAGCGGGGGGGGAAGAGACCCAGTACTTC
cdr3_aa: CASSELAGGEETQYF
j_call: TRBJ2-5
clone_size: many
d_call: TRBD2
v_call: TRBV6-1

cdr3_nt: TGTGCCAGCAGTTACTCCTCAGGGGGCCTGGAGACCCAGTACTTC
cdr3_aa: CASSYSSGGLETQYF
j_call: TRBJ2-5
clone_size: -
d_call: TRBD1
v_call: TRBV6-5

cdr3_nt: TGTGCCACCAGCAGGGTCGGTCAGGGAGTCTACAATGAGCAGTTCTTC
cdr3_aa: CATSRVGQGVYNEQFF
j_call: TRBJ2-1
clone_size: -
d_call: -
v_call: TRBV15

cdr3_nt: TGTGCCAGCAGTTTCGGGACAGGGCGCCAAGAGACCCAGTACTTC
cdr3_aa: CASSFGTGRQETQYF
j_call: TRBJ2-5
clone_size: -
d_call: TRBD1
v_call: TRBV2

cdr3_nt: TGTGCCAGCGCTTTCAACCCGGGAGACTATGGCTACACCTTC
cdr3_aa: CASAFNPGDYGYTF
j_call: TRBJ1-2
clone_size: -
d_call: -
v_call: TRBV6-1

cdr3_nt: TGTGCCAGCAGCTTACCTAGCGGGGAGTACAATGAGCAGTTCTTC
cdr3_aa: CASSLPSGEYNEQFF
j_call: TRBJ2-1
clone_size: -
d_call: TRBD2
v_call: TRBV7-9

cdr3_nt: TGTGCCAGTAGTATAGATCTTGAAACCGTGAACAATGAGCAGTTCTTC
cdr3_aa: CASSIDLETVNNEQFF
j_call: TRBJ2-1
clone_size: few
d_call: -
v_call: TRBV19

cdr3_nt: TGTGCCAGCAGTCCCGTAGGGGCCCAGCTGTTTTTT
cdr3_aa: CASSPVGAQLFF
j_call: TRBJ1-4
clone_size: -
d_call: -
v_call: TRBV6-6

cdr3_nt: TGTGCCAGCAGTCCGCACAGGCCGCAAGAGACCCAGTACTTC
cdr3_aa: CASSPHRPQETQYF
j_call: TRBJ2-5
clone_size: few
d_call: -
v_call: TRBV27

cdr3_nt: TGTGCCAGCAGCCCGAGAGTAGGAAATGAGCAGTTCTTC
cdr3_aa: CASSPRVGNEQFF
j_call: TRBJ2-1
clone_size: once
d_call: -
v_call: TRBV9

cdr3_nt: TGTGCCAGCAGCTCCTTCGAGGGGGGTTATACGCAGTATTTT
cdr3_aa: CASSSFEGGYTQYF
j_call: TRBJ2-3
clone_size: -
d_call: -
v_call: TRBV13

cdr3_nt: TGTGCCAGCAGTTCCGGTGGACAGCCCCAGCATTTT
cdr3_aa: CASSSGGQPQHF
j_call: TRBJ1-5
clone_size: few
d_call: -
v_call: TRBV27

cdr3_nt: TGTGCCAGCAGCCTCTTGGGGGCTAGTGCAGATACGCAGTATTTT
cdr3_aa: CASSLLGASADTQYF
j_call: TRBJ2-3
clone_size: -
d_call: -
v_call: TRBV7-2

cdr3_nt: TGCGCCAGCAGCCAGAACACTGAAGCTTTCTTT
cdr3_aa: CASSQNTEAFF
j_call: TRBJ1-1
clone_size: -
d_call: -
v_call: TRBV5-1

cdr3_nt: TGCAGCGTTGAGCGTGTTAGCGGGGGGGACAATGAGCAGTTCTTC
cdr3_aa: CSVERVSGGDNEQFF
j_call: TRBJ2-1
clone_size: -
d_call: TRBD2
v_call: TRBV29-1

cdr3_nt: TGTGCCAGCAGCTTCGACAGAGCCACAGATACGCAGTATTTT
cdr3_aa: CASSFDRATDTQYF
j_call: TRBJ2-3
clone_size: -
d_call: -
v_call: TRBV13

cdr3_nt: TGTGCCACCTCCGGGACGACGGGCACAGATACGCAGTATTTT
cdr3_aa: CATSGTTGTDTQYF
j_call: TRBJ2-3
clone_size: -
d_call: -
v_call: TRBV6-5

cdr3_nt: TGTGCCAGCAGCGCCACCTTTAAGACAGTCGAGCAGTACTTC
cdr3_aa: CASSATFKTVEQYF
j_call: TRBJ2-7
clone_size: -
d_call: -
v_call: TRBV2

cdr3_nt: TGTGCCAGCCAGGGGCTAGGCAATTCACCCCTCCACTTT
cdr3_aa: CASQGLGNSPLHF
j_call: TRBJ1-6
clone_size: few
d_call: -
v_call: TRBV5-6

cdr3_nt: TGCAGTGCTTGGGGTCTAGAGACCCAGTACTTC
cdr3_aa: CSAWGLETQYF
j_call: TRBJ2-5
clone_size: -
d_call: -
v_call: TRBV20-1

cdr3_nt: TGTGCCTGGGAGGGGGTAGGATCCGATGGCTACACCTTC
cdr3_aa: CAWEGVGSDGYTF
j_call: TRBJ1-2
clone_size: -
d_call: -
v_call: TRBV30

cdr3_nt: TGTGCCAGCAGTTTAGGGGGGGGTCAGCCCCAGCATTTT
cdr3_aa: CASSLGGGQPQHF
j_call: TRBJ1-5
clone_size: -
d_call: -
v_call: TRBV27

cdr3_nt: TGCAGCGTTGGGGGCCAGGGCTATGGCTACACCTTC
cdr3_aa: CSVGGQGYGYTF
j_call: TRBJ1-2
clone_size: -
d_call: -
v_call: TRBV29-1

cdr3_nt: TGTGCCAGCAGCTTAGATGTCGGGACGGTGAACAATGAGCAGTTCTTC
cdr3_aa: CASSLDVGTVNNEQFF
j_call: TRBJ2-1
clone_size: -
d_call: -
v_call: TRBV11-2

cdr3_nt: TGTGCTAGCAGCAAGGGGGGTCCCGGCCGGGATGAGCAGTTCTTC
cdr3_aa: CASSKGGPGRDEQFF
j_call: TRBJ2-1
clone_size: -
d_call: -
v_call: TRBV7-7

cdr3_nt: TGTGCCAGCAGCTTAGTTGCCCGTGAATCCCCCCAGCATTTT
cdr3_aa: CASSLVARESPQHF
j_call: TRBJ1-5
clone_size: -
d_call: -
v_call: TRBV7-2

cdr3_nt: TGTGCCAGCAGTGCGACAGAGAACACTGAAGCTTTCTTT
cdr3_aa: CASSATENTEAFF
j_call: TRBJ1-1
clone_size: few
d_call: -
v_call: TRBV27

cdr3_nt: TGTGCCAGCAGTCTAGCCGTCGGTGGTGGGTTCTACGAGCAGTACTTC
cdr3_aa: CASSLAVGGGFYEQYF
j_call: TRBJ2-7
clone_size: -
d_call: -
v_call: TRBV7-9

cdr3_nt: TGTGCCAGCAGCCCCCAAGCCACCGGGGAGCTGTTTTTT
cdr3_aa: CASSPQATGELFF
j_call: TRBJ2-2
clone_size: few
d_call: -
v_call: TRBV7-9

cdr3_nt: TGCAGTGCGGAGTCCGGGGAGCTGTTTTTT
cdr3_aa: CSAESGELFF
j_call: TRBJ2-2
clone_size: -
d_call: -
v_call: TRBV20-1

cdr3_nt: TGTGCCAGCAGCGCGGGGACGAACTACGAGCAGTACTTC
cdr3_aa: CASSAGTNYEQYF
j_call: TRBJ2-7
clone_size: -
d_call: -
v_call: TRBV5-6

cdr3_nt: TGCGCCAGCAGCTTGGGTGACTCCCTGGGAGATACGCAGTATTTT
cdr3_aa: CASSLGDSLGDTQYF
j_call: TRBJ2-3
clone_size: few
d_call: -
v_call: TRBV5-1

cdr3_nt: TGCAGCGTTGAATGGTCGGACTCCTACGAGCAGTACTTC
cdr3_aa: CSVEWSDSYEQYF
j_call: TRBJ2-7
clone_size: -
d_call: -
v_call: TRBV29-1

cdr3_nt: TGTGCCACCAGCAGAGACAGAGAAGATACGCAGTATTTT
cdr3_aa: CATSRDREDTQYF
j_call: TRBJ2-3
clone_size: few
d_call: -
v_call: TRBV15

cdr3_nt: TGTGCCAGCAGCCTCGACTATCGGGACGGAGAAGAGACCCAGTACTTC
cdr3_aa: CASSLDYRDGEETQYF
j_call: TRBJ2-5
clone_size: -
d_call: -
v_call: TRBV5-4

cdr3_nt: TGTGCCACCAGCAGAGCAGGGAGTGGAACTGAAGCTTTCTTT
cdr3_aa: CATSRAGSGTEAFF
j_call: TRBJ1-1
clone_size: -
d_call: -
v_call: TRBV15

cdr3_nt: TGTGCCAGCAGTTACTCGAGAGGATGGGACATTGAATACTTC
cdr3_aa: CASSYSRGWDIEYF
j_call: TRBJ2-7
clone_size: -
d_call: -
v_call: TRBV6-5

cdr3_nt: TGTGCCAGCAGCCCCTGGGACACCGGCAACACTGAAGCTTTCTTT
cdr3_aa: CASSPWDTGNTEAFF
j_call: TRBJ1-1
clone_size: -
d_call: -
v_call: TRBV5-6

cdr3_nt: TGCAGCGTTGTACAGAGTACTGGAAACACCATATATTTT
cdr3_aa: CSVVQSTGNTIYF
j_call: TRBJ1-3
clone_size: -
d_call: -
v_call: TRBV29-1

cdr3_nt: TGCAGCGTAGTCACAGATACGCAGTATTTT
cdr3_aa: CSVVTDTQYF
j_call: TRBJ2-3
clone_size: few
d_call: -
v_call: TRBV29-1

cdr3_nt: TGTGCCAGCAGCTGGTCCGAAGGGATCGGCGGTCAGTTCTTC
cdr3_aa: CASSWSEGIGGQFF
j_call: TRBJ2-1
clone_size: -
d_call: -
v_call: TRBV7-9

cdr3_nt: TGTGCCAGCAGCACCGGGACAGGGGGTTTTCAAGAGACCCAGTACTTC
cdr3_aa: CASSTGTGGFQETQYF
j_call: TRBJ2-5
clone_size: -
d_call: TRBD1
v_call: TRBV2

cdr3_nt: TGCAGCGTCGTTAGTGAAGGCTACGAGCAGTACTTC
cdr3_aa: CSVVSEGYEQYF
j_call: TRBJ2-7
clone_size: -
d_call: -
v_call: TRBV29-1